Listed below are T cell receptor beta chains from one sample, sequenced in a study of cytomegalovirus exposure and HLA in healthy donors. The method was immunoSEQ multiplex PCR; TCRdb's version includes in-frame clones alone and lacks a portion of them. The sample records 130,000 to 150,000 clones, around two thirds being singletons. The source material was PBMCs. All receptors derive from a man aged 18 to 30 in good health and CMV-seropositive. The CDR3 runs from the conserved cysteine through the conserved F or W. The D gene is left open where the match is weak. A clone size is listed for some rows: how often the clone was seen (once, few, many), or a class if it is expanded.

- | - | TRBJ2-7 | TRBV4-2 | CASSQGHTYEQYF | TGTGCCAGCAGCCAGGGCCACACCTACGAGCAGTACTTC
- | - | TRBJ1-4 | TRBV6-5 | CASSLRTGNEKLFF | TGTGCCAGCAGCCTCCGGACTGGGAATGAAAAACTGTTTTTT
few | TRBD1 | TRBJ1-4 | TRBV18 | CASSPGQLEKLFF | TGTGCCAGCTCACCGGGACAGCTTGAAAAACTGTTTTTT
- | - | TRBJ1-1 | TRBV4-1 | CASSPRDSRVRTEAFF | TGCGCCAGCAGCCCCAGGGATTCCAGGGTGCGCACTGAAGCTTTCTTT
once | - | TRBJ2-1 | TRBV6-5 | CASRGRQRKFF | TGTGCCAGCAGAGGTCGACAGCGTAAATTCTTC
- | TRBD1 | TRBJ2-5 | TRBV5-5 | CASSLGTNRGRLETQYF | TGTGCCAGCAGCCTGGGAACTAACAGGGGGCGATTAGAGACCCAGTACTTC
- | TRBD1 | TRBJ1-4 | TRBV28 | CASSLFQDREDEKLFF | TGTGCCAGCAGTTTATTCCAGGACAGGGAGGATGAAAAACTGTTTTTT
- | - | TRBJ1-1 | TRBV2 | CAEAGSGFEAFF | TGTGCCGAGGCGGGGAGTGGGTTTGAAGCTTTCTTT
- | TRBD1 | TRBJ2-2 | TRBV4-1 | CASSQYMTGSTGELFF | TGCGCCAGCAGCCAGTATATGACAGGGAGTACCGGGGAGCTGTTTTTT
- | - | TRBJ1-2 | TRBV5-4 | CASSSLGGSYGYTF | TGTGCCAGCAGCTCATTGGGGGGATCCTATGGCTACACCTTC
few | TRBD1 | TRBJ2-7 | TRBV6-5 | CASRTGTGLYEQYF | TGTGCCAGCAGGACCGGGACAGGGCTTTACGAGCAGTACTTC
few | - | TRBJ1-2 | TRBV28 | CASSSGWEGHYGYTF | TGTGCCAGCAGTTCTGGGTGGGAGGGCCACTATGGCTACACCTTC
few | TRBD1 | TRBJ2-7 | TRBV28 | CASSWTGVYEQYF | TGTGCCAGCAGTTGGACAGGGGTCTACGAGCAGTACTTC
- | - | TRBJ2-7 | TRBV4-2 | CASSQEGLAVNEQYF | TGTGCCAGCAGCCAAGAAGGCCTAGCTGTCAACGAGCAGTACTTC
- | - | TRBJ1-1 | TRBV7-2 | CASSLWRSTEAFF | TGTGCCAGCAGCTTATGGAGGAGCACTGAAGCTTTCTTT
- | TRBD1 | TRBJ1-5 | TRBV7-2 | CASSFDRDQPQHF | TGTGCCAGCAGCTTCGACAGGGATCAGCCCCAGCATTTT
- | - | TRBJ1-4 | TRBV5-1 | CASSYQAATNEKLFF | TGCGCCAGCAGCTACCAGGCCGCAACTAATGAAAAACTGTTTTTT
once | TRBD1 | TRBJ1-3 | TRBV2 | CASYRDRAGNTIYF | TGTGCCAGCTACCGGGACAGGGCTGGAAACACCATATATTTT
- | - | TRBJ1-6 | TRBV5-6 | CASRSFLGGLNSPLHF | TGTGCCAGCAGAAGTTTCCTCGGGGGGCTGAATTCACCCCTCCACTTT
- | - | TRBJ1-3 | TRBV5-1 | CASTPGGGTGNTIYF | TGCGCCAGCACCCCGGGTGGCGGGACTGGAAACACCATATATTTT
- | TRBD2 | TRBJ2-1 | TRBV5-1 | CASSLLPTSGRADEQFF | TGCGCCAGCAGCTTACTACCTACTAGCGGGAGGGCCGATGAGCAGTTCTTC
- | - | TRBJ1-1 | TRBV4-1 | CASSQDFDGAGVSTEAFF | TGCGCCAGCAGCCAAGATTTTGATGGGGCAGGGGTTTCCACTGAAGCTTTCTTT
- | - | TRBJ2-1 | TRBV7-7 | CASSSGGNEQFF | TGTGCTAGCAGCTCCGGGGGCAATGAGCAGTTCTTC
- | TRBD1 | TRBJ2-4 | TRBV7-9 | CASSSQGSGIQYF | TGTGCCAGCAGCTCACAGGGGTCGGGCATTCAGTACTTC
once | - | TRBJ2-1 | TRBV5-4 | CASSLVSGAEQFF | TGTGCCAGCAGCTTGGTGTCTGGGGCTGAGCAGTTCTTC
- | TRBD1 | TRBJ2-7 | TRBV2 | CASSEGRGRYEQYF | TGTGCCAGCAGTGAAGGCAGGGGGCGGTACGAGCAGTACTTC
- | - | TRBJ1-5 | TRBV6-1 | CASSGAGPRNQPQHF | TGTGCCAGCAGCGGAGCAGGGCCACGGAATCAGCCCCAGCATTTT
- | - | TRBJ2-2 | TRBV28 | CASSFKRGSNTGELFF | TGTGCCAGCAGTTTCAAAAGAGGCAGCAACACCGGGGAGCTGTTTTTT
- | - | TRBJ1-3 | TRBV28 | CASSWAGAVSGNTIYF | TGTGCCAGCAGTTGGGCAGGGGCCGTCTCTGGAAACACCATATATTTT
- | - | TRBJ1-1 | TRBV4-1 | CASSQRGGLNTEAFF | TGCGCCAGCAGCCAACGGGGGGGATTGAACACTGAAGCTTTCTTT
- | TRBD1 | TRBJ1-3 | TRBV5-4 | CASSPTTGGIGNTIYF | TGTGCCAGCAGCCCCACGACAGGGGGCATAGGAAACACCATATATTTT
- | TRBD1 | TRBJ1-1 | TRBV10-3 | CATTSTGGGTEAFF | TGTGCCACTACTTCCACAGGGGGTGGCACTGAAGCTTTCTTT
- | TRBD2 | TRBJ2-7 | TRBV27 | CASSDIAGHYEQYF | TGTGCCAGCAGTGATATAGCGGGACACTACGAGCAGTACTTC
- | - | TRBJ1-1 | TRBV7-2 | CASSLERGGAFF | TGTGCCAGCAGCCTCGAACGGGGAGGGGCTTTCTTT
- | - | TRBJ1-5 | TRBV9 | CASSVGTGNQPQHF | TGTGCCAGCAGCGTAGGGACTGGCAATCAGCCCCAGCATTTT
- | TRBD1 | TRBJ1-2 | TRBV19 | CSAGTGPSDFTF | TGTAGCGCCGGGACAGGGCCTTCTGATTTCACCTTC
- | TRBD2 | TRBJ2-1 | TRBV2 | CASIAGLAHNEQFF | TGTGCCAGCATTGCGGGACTAGCCCACAATGAGCAGTTCTTC